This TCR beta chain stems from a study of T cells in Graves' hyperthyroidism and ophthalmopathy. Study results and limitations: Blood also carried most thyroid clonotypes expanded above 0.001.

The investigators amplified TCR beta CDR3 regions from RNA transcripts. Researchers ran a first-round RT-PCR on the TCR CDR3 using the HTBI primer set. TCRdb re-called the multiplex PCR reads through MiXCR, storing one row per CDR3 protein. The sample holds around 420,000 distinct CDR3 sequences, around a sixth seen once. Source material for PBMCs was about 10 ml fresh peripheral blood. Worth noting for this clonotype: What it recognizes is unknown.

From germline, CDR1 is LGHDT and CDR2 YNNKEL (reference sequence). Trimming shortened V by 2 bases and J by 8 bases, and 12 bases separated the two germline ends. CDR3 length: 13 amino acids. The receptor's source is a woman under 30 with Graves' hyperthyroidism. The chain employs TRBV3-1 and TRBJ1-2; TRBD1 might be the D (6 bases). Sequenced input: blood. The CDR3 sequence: CASSQRQVGGYTF. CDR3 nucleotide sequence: TGTGCCAGCAGCCAACGACAGGTTGGCGGCTACACCTTC.